A selection of T cell receptor beta chains follows, all from one sample in a study of CD8+CD57+ T cells in acquired aplastic anemia. TCRdb itself ran the reads through MiXCR, one entry per CDR3 protein. The sample has 50,000 to 65,000 distinct CDR3 sequences; around 50% are singletons. Sequenced input: sorted CD4+, CD8+, or CD8+CD57+ T cells (not recorded which) from PBMCs. Every receptor here comes from a human donor with aplastic anemia. Both conserved end residues are part of each CDR3.

cdr3_length	v_call	j_call	cdr3_aa
12	TRBV19	TRBJ1-1	CASSIIQGEAFF
16	TRBV10-2	TRBJ2-5	CASSESSFSSQETQYF
12	TRBV6-1	TRBJ2-1	CASRLRGGEQFF
15	TRBV19	TRBJ2-7	CASSRLAGGLYEQYF
12	TRBV19	TRBJ2-3	CASSITPDTQYF
16	TRBV6-5	TRBJ1-3	CASSYSFRPAGNTIYF
13	TRBV7-8	TRBJ1-5	CASSLSSNQPQHF
17	TRBV25-1	TRBJ2-1	CASSESVGGLAGGVRFF
13	TRBV19	TRBJ1-5	CASRPQGTQPQHF
12	TRBV24-1	TRBJ1-5	CATSDLNQPQHF
15	TRBV11-1	TRBJ2-1	CASSLGQEHGIEQFF
16	TRBV20-1	TRBJ2-1	CSARDRGSGGYNEQFF
19	TRBV19	TRBJ2-3	CASSMREGLARRSTDTQYF
12	TRBV7-6	TRBJ1-6	CASRTVGSLLHF
15	TRBV3-1	TRBJ2-5	CASSPSIGVGERQYF
11	TRBV6-1	TRBJ1-6	CASSPGSPLHF
14	TRBV6-2/TRBV6-3	TRBJ1-5	CASSGRGWRQPQHF
18	TRBV10-3	TRBJ2-1	CAISESVIGSSAYNEQFF
13	TRBV19	TRBJ1-4	CASTSGQHEKLFF
16	TRBV28	TRBJ2-5	CASSWIDLTRRETQYF
13	TRBV25-1	TRBJ2-7	CASSEYIGVDQYF
15	TRBV27	TRBJ1-2	CASSPRTGGWGGYTF
15	TRBV9	TRBJ2-3	CASSVARTGAGTQYF
16	TRBV4-2	TRBJ2-3	CASSQDGRGGTDTQYF
12	TRBV9	TRBJ1-1	CASGEGGTEAFF
15	TRBV19	TRBJ1-2	CASSGGGSVSYGYTF
15	TRBV15	TRBJ2-1	CATSRKGTAYNEQFF
16	TRBV18	TRBJ2-1	CASSPPGTVLYNEQFF
18	TRBV10-2	TRBJ1-2	CASRLGGGGGQERYGYTF
14	TRBV2	TRBJ2-3	CASSWFLSTDTQYF
18	TRBV7-8	TRBJ1-2	CASSAFRDRGNLSYGYTF
13	TRBV10-3	TRBJ1-6	CAISGGGPSPLHF
15	TRBV11-3	TRBJ2-6	CASSSPGNGANVLTF
11	TRBV4-1	TRBJ2-5	CASSNPETQYF
12	TRBV9	TRBJ1-2	CASMGAQGGYTF
15	TRBV6-5	TRBJ1-1	CASSYRSGQAPEAFF
16	TRBV6-5	TRBJ2-3	CASSYSAGSTKDTQYF
15	TRBV4-2	TRBJ2-1	CASSQDLDSLNEQFF
17	TRBV2	TRBJ2-2	CASSGLPGGARTGELFF
15	TRBV20-1	TRBJ2-1	CSASRGLAGSNEQFF
14	TRBV2	TRBJ2-7	CASSVDRENYEQYF